This record looks at one T cell receptor beta chain sequence and its context. The sample is drawn from a study of OX40 agonist ivuxolimab in advanced cancers. On the study more broadly: The treatment was a fully human IgG2 OX40 agonist, ivuxolimab.

Baseline, cycle 4 day 1, and cycle 7 day 1 were the blood sampling points. Generated by immunoSEQ multiplex PCR, the TCRdb table keeps only in-frame clones and is missing some. The sample lists some 48,000 clones; about 81% were seen once. The CDR3 runs 16 residues. Germline V gives CDR1 MNHEY, CDR2 SMNVEV (reference sequence). V lost 8 bases and J 3 bases, leaving 19 bases between the germline ends. This sequence originates from an adult with an advanced solid tumor such as melanoma, head and neck, liver or kidney cancer. V and J are TRBV27 and TRBJ2-2, with D unresolved. This specimen consisted of CD4+ or CD8+ T cells sorted from blood, obtained in a trial of the OX40 agonist ivuxolimab. In DNA form, the CDR3 reads TGTGCCAGCGGCAGGAATCTAGGATTACACACCGGGGAGCTGTTTTTT. Its translation is CASGRNLGLHTGELFF.